The clone carrying this T cell receptor beta chain was found a few times. Antigen specificity is unknown. The CDR3 runs to 15 residues. V was clipped by 4 bases and J by 2 bases, with 16 bases between them. Germline V gene lookup returns CDR1 SGHRS and CDR2 YFSETQ. This record comes from a study of cytotoxic CD8 clonotypes in ibrutinib-treated CLL. Looking at the study overall: Of the patients, 11 were relapsed/refractory, 15 treatment-naive and 17 to 18 IGHV unmutated. Mean per-sample yields comprised 255,043 productive templates and roughly 86,000 productive rearrangements. The study's findings and limits: Clonality was higher at ibrutinib response and returned toward baseline at progression.

TCRdb's copy holds only in-frame clones and misses some; the assay was immunoSEQ multiplex PCR. The sample lists 140,000 to 150,000 clones, about 75% seen once, with around 4.9% in the top ten. V usage is TRBV5-1 and J usage is TRBJ2-7, with D perhaps TRBD1 (6 bases). The sequence came from a human donor with chronic lymphocytic leukemia. Sample: PBMCs, taken after 24 months of ibrutinib treatment. The CDR3 DNA sequence: TGCGCCAGCAGCCCCTCCCCAGGGGTAACCTACGAGCAGTACTTC. It yields the protein CASSPSPGVTYEQYF.